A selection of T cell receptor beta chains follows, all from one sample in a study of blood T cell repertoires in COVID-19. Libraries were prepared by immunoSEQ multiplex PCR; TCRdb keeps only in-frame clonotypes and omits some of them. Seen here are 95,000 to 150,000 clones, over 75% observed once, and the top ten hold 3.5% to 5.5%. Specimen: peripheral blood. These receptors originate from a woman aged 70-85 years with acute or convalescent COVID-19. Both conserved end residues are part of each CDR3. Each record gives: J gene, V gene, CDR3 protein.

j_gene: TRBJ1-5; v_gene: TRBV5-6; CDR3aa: CASSHSGRAGRLSQPQHF
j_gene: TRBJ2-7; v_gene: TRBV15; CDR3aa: CATGRTGGSYEQYF
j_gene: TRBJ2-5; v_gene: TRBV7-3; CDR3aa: CASSPTGVQETQYF
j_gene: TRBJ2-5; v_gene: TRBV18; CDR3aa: CASSPQPGLAGEETQYF
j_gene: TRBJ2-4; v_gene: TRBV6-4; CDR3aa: CASSDMTVAKNIQYF
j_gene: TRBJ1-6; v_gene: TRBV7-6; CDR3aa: CASSWGQAGGDSPLHF
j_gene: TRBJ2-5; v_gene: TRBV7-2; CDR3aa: CASTPSRAETQYF
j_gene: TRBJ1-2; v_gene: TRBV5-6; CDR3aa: CASSRDPRGGNYGYTF
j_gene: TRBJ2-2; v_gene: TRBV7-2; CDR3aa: CASNKKVSPSGAGELFF
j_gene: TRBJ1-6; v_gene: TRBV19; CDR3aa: CASSIGHRNSPLHF
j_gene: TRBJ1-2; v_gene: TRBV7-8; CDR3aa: CASSRDRVYGYTF
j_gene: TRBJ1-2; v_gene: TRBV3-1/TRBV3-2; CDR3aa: CASSQEGQLVYGYTF
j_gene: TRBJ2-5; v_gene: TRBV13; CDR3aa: CASSPGRGKTQYF
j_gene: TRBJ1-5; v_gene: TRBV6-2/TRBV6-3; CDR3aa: CASSQQGFQPQHF
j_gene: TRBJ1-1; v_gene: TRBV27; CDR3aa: CASTHSGGLRTEAFF
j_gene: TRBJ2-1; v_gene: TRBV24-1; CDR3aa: CATSDSGVSSYNEQFF
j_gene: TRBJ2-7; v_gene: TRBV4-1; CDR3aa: CASSQAPDRRYEQYF
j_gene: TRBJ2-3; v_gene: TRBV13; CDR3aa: CASSSLVGSFTDTQYF
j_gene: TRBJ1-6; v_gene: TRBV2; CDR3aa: CASVLQGVTYNSPLHF
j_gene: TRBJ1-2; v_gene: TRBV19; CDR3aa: CASSIQGARGYTF
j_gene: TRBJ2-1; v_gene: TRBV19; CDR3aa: CASSPRAGPSYNEQFF
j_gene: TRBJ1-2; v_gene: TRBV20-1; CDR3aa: CSASRGFGGYTF
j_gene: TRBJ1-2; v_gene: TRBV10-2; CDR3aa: CASSESRQGGSGYTF
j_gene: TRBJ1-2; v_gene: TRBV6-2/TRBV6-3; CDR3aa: CASSPGRGYTF
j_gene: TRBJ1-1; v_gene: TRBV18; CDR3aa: CASSQMMTANTEAFF
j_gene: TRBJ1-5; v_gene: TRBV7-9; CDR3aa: CASSPTGGRQPQHF
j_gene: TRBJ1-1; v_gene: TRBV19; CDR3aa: CASSLRAGRTEAFF
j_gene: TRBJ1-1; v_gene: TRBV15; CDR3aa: CATGRGSFGRSEAFF
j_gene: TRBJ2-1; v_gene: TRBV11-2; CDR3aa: CASSLVGSGGYNEQFF
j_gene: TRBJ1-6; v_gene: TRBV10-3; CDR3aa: CAIRAGTGLSPLHF
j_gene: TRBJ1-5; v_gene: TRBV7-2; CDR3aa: CASSLGGVSNQPQHF
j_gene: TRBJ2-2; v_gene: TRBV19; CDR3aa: CASTMDTPNTGELFF
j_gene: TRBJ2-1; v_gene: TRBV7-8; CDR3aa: CASSLKASGAYNEQFF
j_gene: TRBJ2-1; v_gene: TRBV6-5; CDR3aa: CASSPLVGFTNEQFF
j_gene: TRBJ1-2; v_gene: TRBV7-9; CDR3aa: CASSSGGAHYGYTF